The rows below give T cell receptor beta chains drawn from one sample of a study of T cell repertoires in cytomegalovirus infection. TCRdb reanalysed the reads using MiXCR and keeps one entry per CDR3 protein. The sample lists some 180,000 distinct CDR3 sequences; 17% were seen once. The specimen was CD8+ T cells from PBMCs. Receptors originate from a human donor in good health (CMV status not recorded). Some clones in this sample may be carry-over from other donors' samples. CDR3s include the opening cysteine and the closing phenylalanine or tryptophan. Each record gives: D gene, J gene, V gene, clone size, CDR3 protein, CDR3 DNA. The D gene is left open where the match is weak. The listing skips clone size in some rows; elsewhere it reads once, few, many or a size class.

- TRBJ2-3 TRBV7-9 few CASSSSVRGSTDTQYF TGTGCCAGCAGCTCCTCTGTGAGGGGGAGCACAGATACGCAGTATTTT
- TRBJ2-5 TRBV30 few CAWNGALIQETQYF TGTGCCTGGAATGGGGCCCTCATCCAGGAGACCCAGTACTTC
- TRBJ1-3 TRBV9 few CASSAPGDGNTIYF TGTGCCAGCAGCGCCCCGGGCGACGGAAACACCATATATTTT
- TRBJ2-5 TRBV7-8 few CASSLPLTGEGETQYF TGTGCCAGCAGCTTACCTCTAACCGGGGAAGGAGAGACCCAGTACTTC
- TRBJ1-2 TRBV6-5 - CASSYSFRSYGYTF TGTGCCAGCAGTTACTCGTTTCGGAGCTATGGCTACACCTTC
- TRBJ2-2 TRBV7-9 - CASSTHRRANTGELFF TGTGCCAGCAGCACCCATCGTAGGGCGAACACCGGGGAGCTGTTTTTT
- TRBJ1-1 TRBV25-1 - CASSEGGSSIEAFF TGTGCCAGCAGTGAGGGCGGCAGTTCCATTGAAGCTTTCTTT
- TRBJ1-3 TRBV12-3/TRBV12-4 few CASSFLSGNTIYF TGTGCCAGCAGTTTTCTATCCGGAAACACCATATATTTT
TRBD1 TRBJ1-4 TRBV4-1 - CASSQGPLPGTEGEKLFF TGCGCCAGCAGCCAAGGACCCCTCCCGGGGACAGAAGGTGAAAAACTGTTTTTT
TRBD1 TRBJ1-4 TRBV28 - CASSWRGHEKLFF TGTGCCAGCAGTTGGAGGGGGCATGAAAAACTGTTTTTT
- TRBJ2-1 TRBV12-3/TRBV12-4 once CASSLVEAGPNEQFF TGTGCCAGCAGTTTAGTAGAGGCAGGCCCCAATGAGCAGTTCTTC